The present T cell receptor beta chain was sequenced within a study of blood T cell repertoires in COVID-19. Study-level information: Sites across the United States, Italy and Spain contributed samples from acute and convalescent COVID-19. From T cells, B-cell-depleted T cells, or PBMCs came the material, which was cDNA or gDNA.

Source study methods: Estimated nucleated cell counts came from reference gene primer amplification. The repertoire was sequenced with immunoSEQ multiplex PCR; TCRdb's copy has only in-frame clones and lacks some. V, J and clone size are those of that table, while D and trimming were read from the DNA. The data show 150,000 to 200,000 clones, just under 90% seen once. CDR3 length equals 15 residues. CDR1 is SEHNR and CDR2 is FQNEAQ in the germline V gene (reference sequence). Trimming removed 2 bases from V and 8 bases from J; junction bases left unmatched: 8. The chain employs TRBV7-9 and TRBJ1-2; the match to TRBD1 covers 10 bases. The sample consisted of peripheral blood. The sequence was obtained from a man aged 18 to 29 with active or convalescent COVID-19. CDR3 protein: CASSLSGQGSLGYTF. Here the CDR3 DNA reads TGTGCCAGCAGCTTATCGGGACAGGGGTCATTGGGCTACACCTTC.